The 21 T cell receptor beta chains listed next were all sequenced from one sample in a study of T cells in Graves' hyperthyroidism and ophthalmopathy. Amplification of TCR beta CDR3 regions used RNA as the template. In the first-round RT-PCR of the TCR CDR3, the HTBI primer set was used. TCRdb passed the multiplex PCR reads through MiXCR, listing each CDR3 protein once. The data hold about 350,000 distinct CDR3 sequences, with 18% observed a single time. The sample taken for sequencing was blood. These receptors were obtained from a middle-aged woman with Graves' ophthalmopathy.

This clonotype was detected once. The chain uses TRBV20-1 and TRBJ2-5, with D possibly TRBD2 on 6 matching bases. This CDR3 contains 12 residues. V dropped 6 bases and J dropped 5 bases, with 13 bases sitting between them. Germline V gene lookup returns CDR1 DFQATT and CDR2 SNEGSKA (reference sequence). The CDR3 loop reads CSAHAAGETQYF. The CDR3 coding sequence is TGCAGTGCCCACGCGGCGGGGGAGACCCAGTACTTC.

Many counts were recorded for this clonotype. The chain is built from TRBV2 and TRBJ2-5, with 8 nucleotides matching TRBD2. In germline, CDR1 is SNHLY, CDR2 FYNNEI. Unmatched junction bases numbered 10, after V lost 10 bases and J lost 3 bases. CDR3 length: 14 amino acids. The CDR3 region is CAMGLGVGEETQYF. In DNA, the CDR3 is TGTGCCATGGGACTAGGTGTAGGAGAAGAGACCCAGTACTTC.

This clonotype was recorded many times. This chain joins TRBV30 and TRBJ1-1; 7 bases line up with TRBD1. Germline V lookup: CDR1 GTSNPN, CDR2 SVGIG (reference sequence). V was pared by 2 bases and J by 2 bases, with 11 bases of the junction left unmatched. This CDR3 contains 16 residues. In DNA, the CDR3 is TGTGCCTGGAGTATTGCCCGAGGACAGGTAAACACTGAAGCTTTCTTT. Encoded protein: CAWSIARGQVNTEAFF.

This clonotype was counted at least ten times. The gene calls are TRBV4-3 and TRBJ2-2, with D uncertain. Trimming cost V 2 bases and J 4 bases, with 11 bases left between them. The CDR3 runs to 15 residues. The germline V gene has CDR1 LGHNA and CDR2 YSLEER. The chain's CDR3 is CASSQNSKRTGELFF. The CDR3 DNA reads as TGCGCCAGCAGCCAAAATAGCAAGCGCACCGGGGAGCTGTTTTTT.

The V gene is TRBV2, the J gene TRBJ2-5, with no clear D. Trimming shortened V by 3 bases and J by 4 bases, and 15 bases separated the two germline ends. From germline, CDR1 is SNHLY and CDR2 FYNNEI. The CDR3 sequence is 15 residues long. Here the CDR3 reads CASSDQSARRETQYF. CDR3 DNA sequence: TGTGCCAGCAGTGATCAATCAGCGCGGCGAGAGACCCAGTACTTC.

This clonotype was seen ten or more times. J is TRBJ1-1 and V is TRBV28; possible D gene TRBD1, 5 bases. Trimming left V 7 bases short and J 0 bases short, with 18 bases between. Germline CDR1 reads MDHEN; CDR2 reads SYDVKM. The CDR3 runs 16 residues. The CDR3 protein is CASISGRVPMNTEAFF. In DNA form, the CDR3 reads TGTGCCAGCATTTCTGGCAGGGTCCCGATGAACACTGAAGCTTTCTTT.

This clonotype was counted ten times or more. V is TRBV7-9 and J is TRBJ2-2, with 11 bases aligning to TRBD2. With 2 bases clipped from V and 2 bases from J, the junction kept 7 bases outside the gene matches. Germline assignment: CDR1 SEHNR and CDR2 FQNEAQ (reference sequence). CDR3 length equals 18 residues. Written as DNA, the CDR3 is TGTGCCAGCAGCTTAAAAGCCCGACTAGCGGGAAACACCGGGGAGCTGTTTTTT. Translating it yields CASSLKARLAGNTGELFF.

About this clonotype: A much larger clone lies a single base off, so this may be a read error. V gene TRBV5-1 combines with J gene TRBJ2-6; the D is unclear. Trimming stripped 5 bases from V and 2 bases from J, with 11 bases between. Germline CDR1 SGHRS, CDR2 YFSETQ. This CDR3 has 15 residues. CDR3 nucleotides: TGCGCCAGCAGAGATATAGGGACTGGGGCCAACGTCCTGACTTTC. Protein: CASRDIGTGANVLTF.

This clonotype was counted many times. The CDR3 spells CASGKGSTEAFF. DNA for the CDR3: TGTGCCAGTGGTAAAGGGTCCACTGAAGCTTTCTTT. This chain connects TRBV12-3 or TRBV12-4 to TRBJ1-1; D unclear. The CDR3 covers 12 residues. V gave up 9 bases and J gave up 4 bases, with 12 bases separating them.

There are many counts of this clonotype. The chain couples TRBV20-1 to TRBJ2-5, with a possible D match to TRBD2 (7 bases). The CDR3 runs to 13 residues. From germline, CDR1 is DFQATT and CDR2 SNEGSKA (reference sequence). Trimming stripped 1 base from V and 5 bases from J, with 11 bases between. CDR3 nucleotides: TGCAGTGCTAGAGGCAAGGGGGGGGAGACCCAGTACTTC. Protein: CSARGKGGETQYF.

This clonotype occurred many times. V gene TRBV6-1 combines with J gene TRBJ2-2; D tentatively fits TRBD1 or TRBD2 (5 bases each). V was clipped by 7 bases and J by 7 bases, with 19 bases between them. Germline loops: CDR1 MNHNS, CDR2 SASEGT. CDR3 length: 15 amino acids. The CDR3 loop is CASTLDNRSGGELFF. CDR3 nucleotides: TGTGCCAGCACCCTGGACAATCGGAGCGGCGGGGAGCTGTTTTTT.

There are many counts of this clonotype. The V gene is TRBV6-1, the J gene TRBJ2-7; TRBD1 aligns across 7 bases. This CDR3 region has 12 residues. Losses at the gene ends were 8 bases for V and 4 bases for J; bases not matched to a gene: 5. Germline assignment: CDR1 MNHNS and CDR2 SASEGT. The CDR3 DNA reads TGTGCCAGCCTTTCGACAGGGTACGAGCAGTACTTC. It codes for CASLSTGYEQYF.

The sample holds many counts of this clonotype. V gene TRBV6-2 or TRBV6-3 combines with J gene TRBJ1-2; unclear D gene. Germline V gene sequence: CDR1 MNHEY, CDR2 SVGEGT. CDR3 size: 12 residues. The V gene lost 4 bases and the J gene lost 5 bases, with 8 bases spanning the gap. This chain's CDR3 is CASSSVGYGYTF. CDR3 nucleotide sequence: TGTGCCAGCAGTTCGGTAGGATATGGCTACACCTTC.

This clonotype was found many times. CDR3 in DNA: TGTGCCAGCAGCCAACTAGGTCGGGGGAGCTCCTACGAGCAGTACTTC. Translated, it gives CASSQLGRGSSYEQYF. The chain links TRBV4-2 to TRBJ2-7, with D possibly being TRBD2 (6 bases). The CDR3 runs 16 residues. CDR1 and CDR2 from the germline V gene are LGHNA and YNFKEQ. With 2 bases removed from V and 0 bases from J, the gap between germline ends came to 14 bases.

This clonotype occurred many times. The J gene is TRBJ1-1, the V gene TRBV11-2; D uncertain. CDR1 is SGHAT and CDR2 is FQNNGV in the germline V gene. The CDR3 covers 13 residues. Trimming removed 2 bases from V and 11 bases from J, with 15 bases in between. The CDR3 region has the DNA TGTGCCAGCAGCTTATCGAATGGTGGGGAGGCTTTCTTT. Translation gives CASSLSNGGEAFF. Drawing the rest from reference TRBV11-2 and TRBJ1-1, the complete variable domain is EAGVAQSPRYKIIEKRQSVAFWCNPISGHATLYWYQQILGQGPKLLIQFQNNGVVDDSQLPKDRFSAERLKGVDSTLKIQPAKLEDSAVYLCASSLSNGGEAFFGQGTRLTVV.

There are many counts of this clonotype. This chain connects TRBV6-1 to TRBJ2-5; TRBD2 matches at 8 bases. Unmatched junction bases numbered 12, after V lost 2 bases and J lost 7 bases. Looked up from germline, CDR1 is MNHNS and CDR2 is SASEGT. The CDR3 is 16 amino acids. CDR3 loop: CASSEWASSGLGTQYF. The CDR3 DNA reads TGTGCCAGCAGTGAATGGGCGTCTAGCGGGTTAGGGACCCAGTACTTC.

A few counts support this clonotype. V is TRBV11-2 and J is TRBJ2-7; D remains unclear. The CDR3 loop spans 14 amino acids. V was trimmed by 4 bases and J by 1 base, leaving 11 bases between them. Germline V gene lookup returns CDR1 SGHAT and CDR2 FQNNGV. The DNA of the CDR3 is TGTGCCAGCAGCTCCCGCCCTGATTCCTACGAGCAGTACTTC. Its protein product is CASSSRPDSYEQYF.

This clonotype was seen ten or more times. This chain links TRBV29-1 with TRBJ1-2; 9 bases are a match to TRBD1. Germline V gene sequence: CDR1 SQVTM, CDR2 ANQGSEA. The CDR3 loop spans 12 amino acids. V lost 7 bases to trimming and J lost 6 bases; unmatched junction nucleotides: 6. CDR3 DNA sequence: TGCAGCGGGGTGGGACAGGGAAATGGCTACACCTTC. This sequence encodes CSGVGQGNGYTF.

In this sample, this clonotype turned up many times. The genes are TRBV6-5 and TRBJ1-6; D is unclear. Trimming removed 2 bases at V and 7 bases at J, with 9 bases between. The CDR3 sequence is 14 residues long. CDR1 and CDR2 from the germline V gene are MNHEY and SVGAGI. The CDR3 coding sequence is TGTGCCAGCAGTTACGTGGAGCTCAATTCACCCCTCCACTTT. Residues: CASSYVELNSPLHF.

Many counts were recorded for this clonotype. DNA of the CDR3: TGTGCCAGCAGTGACAGGGGGCCAACGCAGTATTTT. Translated: CASSDRGPTQYF. This chain connects TRBV6-2 or TRBV6-3 to TRBJ2-3; 10 bases map to TRBD1. V gave up 5 bases and J gave up 9 bases; unmatched junction bases: 2. Germline V gene lookup returns CDR1 MNHEY and CDR2 SVGEGT. The CDR3 length is 12 residues.

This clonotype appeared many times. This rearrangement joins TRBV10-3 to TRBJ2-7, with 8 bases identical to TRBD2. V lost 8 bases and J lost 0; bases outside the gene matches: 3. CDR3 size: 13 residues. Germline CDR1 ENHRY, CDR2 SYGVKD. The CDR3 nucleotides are TGTGCCATCCGGGAGGGAAGCTCCTACGAGCAGTACTTC. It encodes CAIREGSSYEQYF.